This T cell receptor (beta chain) was documented in a study of human T cells and chemical hapten exposure. The V gene lost 5 bases and the J gene lost 2 bases, with 10 bases spanning the gap. Germline V gene data show CDR1 as MDHEN and CDR2 as SYDVKM. The CDR3 sequence is 13 residues long. In TCRdb, the 5' RACE reads were re-called with MiXCR into one record per CDR3 protein. The repertoire has roughly 110,000 distinct CDR3 sequences, roughly a fifth of them found once; the top ten carry approximately 3%. Extraction yielded total RNA from whole blood (unfractionated). The origin of this receptor is a human donor in good health. The rearrangement joins TRBV28 to TRBJ2-7; D might be TRBD1 or TRBD2, each matching 5 bases. The CDR3 DNA is TGTGCCAGCAGTCACGGGACCACCTACGAGCAGTACTTC. It specifies CASSHGTTYEQYF.